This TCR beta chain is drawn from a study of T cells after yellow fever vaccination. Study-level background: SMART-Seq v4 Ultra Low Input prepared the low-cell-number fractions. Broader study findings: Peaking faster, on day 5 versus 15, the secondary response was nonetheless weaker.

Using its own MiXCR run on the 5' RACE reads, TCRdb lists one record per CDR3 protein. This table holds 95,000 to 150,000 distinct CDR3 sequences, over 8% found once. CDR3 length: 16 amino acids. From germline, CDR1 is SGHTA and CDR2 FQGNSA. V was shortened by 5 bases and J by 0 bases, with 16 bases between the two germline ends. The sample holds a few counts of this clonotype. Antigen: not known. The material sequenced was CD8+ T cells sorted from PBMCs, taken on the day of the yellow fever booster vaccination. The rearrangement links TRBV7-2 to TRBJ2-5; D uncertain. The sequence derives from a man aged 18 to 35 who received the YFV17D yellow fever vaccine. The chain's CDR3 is CASSPHGRTYQETQYF. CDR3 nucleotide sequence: TGTGCCAGCAGCCCGCACGGCCGGACGTACCAAGAGACCCAGTACTTC.